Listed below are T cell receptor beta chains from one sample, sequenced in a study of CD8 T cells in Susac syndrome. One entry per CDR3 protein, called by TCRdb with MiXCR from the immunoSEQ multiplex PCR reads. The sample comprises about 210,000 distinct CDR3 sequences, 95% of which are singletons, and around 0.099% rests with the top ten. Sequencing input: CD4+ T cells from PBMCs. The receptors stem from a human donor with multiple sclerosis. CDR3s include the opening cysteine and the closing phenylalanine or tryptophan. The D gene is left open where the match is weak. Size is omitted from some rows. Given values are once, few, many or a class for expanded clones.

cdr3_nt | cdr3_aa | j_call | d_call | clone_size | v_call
TGCAGTGCTAGAGACCCGGGACAGGGGAACTACGAGCAGTACTTC | CSARDPGQGNYEQYF | TRBJ2-7 | TRBD1 | - | TRBV20-1
TGCAGTGCTAGAGTACCCTTTACCCTCTCTGGGGCCAACGTCCTGACTTTC | CSARVPFTLSGANVLTF | TRBJ2-6 | - | - | TRBV20-1
TGTGCCTGGAGTAGGCAGGGGGAGACCCAGTACTTC | CAWSRQGETQYF | TRBJ2-5 | - | - | TRBV30
TGTGCCAGCAGCCAAGTCGGGCCCGGCAATGAGCAGTTCTTC | CASSQVGPGNEQFF | TRBJ2-1 | - | once | TRBV3-1
TGTGCCAGCAGCCCGGGACTCATAACAGATACGCAGTATTTT | CASSPGLITDTQYF | TRBJ2-3 | - | once | TRBV7-2
TGTGCCAGCACCGCGCGGGTGGGTGAGCAGTTCTTC | CASTARVGEQFF | TRBJ2-1 | - | - | TRBV28
TGCAGTGCTAGAGATGTCAGGGCCCGGGGCGAGCAGTACTTC | CSARDVRARGEQYF | TRBJ2-7 | - | - | TRBV20-1
TGTGCCAGCGGGAGAGGGGGGAATCAGCCCCAGCATTTT | CASGRGGNQPQHF | TRBJ1-5 | - | - | TRBV2
TGTGCCTGGACAGGGACGGGAGAAAAACTGTTTTTT | CAWTGTGEKLFF | TRBJ1-4 | - | - | TRBV30
TGTGCCAGCAGTGAAGCGATAGGGTTCGAGCAGTACTTC | CASSEAIGFEQYF | TRBJ2-7 | - | once | TRBV2
TGCGCCAGCAGCCTCCGGGACAGGGAATACGAGCAGTACTTC | CASSLRDREYEQYF | TRBJ2-7 | TRBD1 | - | TRBV5-1
TGCAGCGTTGCCAGCGGGGGAACCTACGAGCAGTACTTC | CSVASGGTYEQYF | TRBJ2-7 | TRBD2 | few | TRBV29-1
TGTGCCTGGAGTGCCGGGACAGGGGGAGCCTATGGCTACACCTTC | CAWSAGTGGAYGYTF | TRBJ1-2 | TRBD1 | - | TRBV30
TGTGCCTGGAGTGTAGGGACTAGCGGAGAGACCCAGTACTTC | CAWSVGTSGETQYF | TRBJ2-5 | TRBD2 | - | TRBV30
TGTGCCAGCAGCCAAGTCGTACCAGCCCGGGAGACCCAGTACTTC | CASSQVVPARETQYF | TRBJ2-5 | - | - | TRBV3-1
TGTGCCACCAGAGGAGGACGGTCTAGCCAAAACATTCAGTACTTC | CATRGGRSSQNIQYF | TRBJ2-4 | - | - | TRBV15
TGTGCCAGCAGTTTTAGCGGGTTCCAGTATACGCAGTATTTT | CASSFSGFQYTQYF | TRBJ2-3 | TRBD2 | - | TRBV28
TGCAGCGTTGAAGCCCTCACTAGCGGTTACAATGAGCAGTTCTTC | CSVEALTSGYNEQFF | TRBJ2-1 | TRBD2 | - | TRBV29-1
TGTGCCAGCAGCTTAGCGGTTAGGGTCGGGGAGACCCAGTACTTC | CASSLAVRVGETQYF | TRBJ2-5 | - | - | TRBV7-9
TGTGCCAGCAGTTTCCACCCGGGGCACAATCAGCCCCAGCATTTT | CASSFHPGHNQPQHF | TRBJ1-5 | - | - | TRBV27
TGCAGCGTCGACGACAGGGTGACGAACACTGAAGCTTTCTTT | CSVDDRVTNTEAFF | TRBJ1-1 | TRBD1 | - | TRBV29-1
TGTGCCACCAGCAGAGAGGGACAAAAGTTTGGCTACACCTTC | CATSREGQKFGYTF | TRBJ1-2 | - | - | TRBV15
TGCGCCAGCAGCCCAATTAGCTCCGGACTACCGATAAACAATGAGCAGTTCTTC | CASSPISSGLPINNEQFF | TRBJ2-1 | - | - | TRBV5-1
TGTGCCAGCAGTCGAGGAATCTATGGCTACACCTTC | CASSRGIYGYTF | TRBJ1-2 | - | few | TRBV12-3/TRBV12-4
TGTGCCAGCAGCTTCCAGAGATGGGGTCGGAATGAGCAGTTCTTC | CASSFQRWGRNEQFF | TRBJ2-1 | - | - | TRBV5-6
TGTGCCAGCAGACCGCCGACAGGGGAGAACACTGAAGCTTTCTTT | CASRPPTGENTEAFF | TRBJ1-1 | TRBD1 | - | TRBV28
TGCGCCAGCAGCCAACCCGGGACAGGGGATTACAATGAGCAGTTCTTC | CASSQPGTGDYNEQFF | TRBJ2-1 | TRBD1 | - | TRBV4-1
TGTGCCAGCAGTGAATATCAAGAAGAGACCCAGTACTTC | CASSEYQEETQYF | TRBJ2-5 | - | once | TRBV25-1
TGCAGCGTTGTAGCGGGAGGAAAACAGGCCAATGAGCAGTTCTTC | CSVVAGGKQANEQFF | TRBJ2-1 | TRBD2 | - | TRBV29-1
TGCAGTGCTGTCGACAGGCGGAACACTGAAGCTTTCTTT | CSAVDRRNTEAFF | TRBJ1-1 | - | - | TRBV20-1
TGCAGCGTTTTCGGGAGGGACAGTACTGAAGCTTTCTTT | CSVFGRDSTEAFF | TRBJ1-1 | TRBD1 | - | TRBV29-1
TGCAGCGTGCCCGGGACAGCCGACTACAATGAGCAGTTCTTC | CSVPGTADYNEQFF | TRBJ2-1 | TRBD1 | - | TRBV29-1
TGCAGTGCATCCATGGCCCCCGGAGAGACCCAGTACTTC | CSASMAPGETQYF | TRBJ2-5 | - | - | TRBV20-1
TGTGCCAGCAGCGTTGCTAGCGGGAGCGGATACGAGCAGTACTTC | CASSVASGSGYEQYF | TRBJ2-7 | TRBD2 | once | TRBV9
TGTGCCAGCAGCGCTCAGACAGGGCTTTCCTACGAGCAGTACTTC | CASSAQTGLSYEQYF | TRBJ2-7 | TRBD1 | - | TRBV9
TGCAGTGCTAGAGCGCGGGGGAGGAACGGCTACACCTTC | CSARARGRNGYTF | TRBJ1-2 | - | - | TRBV20-1
TGTGCCAGCAGCCCGACCGCTAATCAGCCCCAGCATTTT | CASSPTANQPQHF | TRBJ1-5 | - | - | TRBV3-1
TGTGCCAGCAATTCTCCGTTGCAGTTCTTC | CASNSPLQFF | TRBJ2-1 | - | - | TRBV5-6
TGTGCCAGCAGCCAAGTAGGCGACTACGAGCAGTACTTC | CASSQVGDYEQYF | TRBJ2-7 | - | once | TRBV4-2
TGCGCCAGCAGCTTGGGAGGGCCGGGCAACACTGAAGCTTTCTTT | CASSLGGPGNTEAFF | TRBJ1-1 | - | - | TRBV5-1
TGTGCCAGCAGTTACCCTGGACAGGGGAGAGGGAACTATGGCTACACCTTC | CASSYPGQGRGNYGYTF | TRBJ1-2 | TRBD1 | - | TRBV6-5
TGTGCCAGCAGCCAAGGTCTCATCACAGATACGCAGTATTTT | CASSQGLITDTQYF | TRBJ2-3 | - | - | TRBV3-1
TGTGCCAGCAGCCCGGGGGGGCCTGAGACCCAGTACTTC | CASSPGGPETQYF | TRBJ2-5 | TRBD2 | - | TRBV3-1
TGCAGTGCTGGGATCCCCAGCGGGATGGGTTACAATGAGCAGTTCTTC | CSAGIPSGMGYNEQFF | TRBJ2-1 | TRBD2 | - | TRBV20-1
TGCAGTGCTAGAGATGTTACAGGGGGCACTGAAGCTTTCTTT | CSARDVTGGTEAFF | TRBJ1-1 | TRBD1 | - | TRBV20-1
TGCGCCAGCACTCGAGGGGGGCAGGGGGACTGGGAGGAGACCCAGTACTTC | CASTRGGQGDWEETQYF | TRBJ2-5 | - | - | TRBV23-1